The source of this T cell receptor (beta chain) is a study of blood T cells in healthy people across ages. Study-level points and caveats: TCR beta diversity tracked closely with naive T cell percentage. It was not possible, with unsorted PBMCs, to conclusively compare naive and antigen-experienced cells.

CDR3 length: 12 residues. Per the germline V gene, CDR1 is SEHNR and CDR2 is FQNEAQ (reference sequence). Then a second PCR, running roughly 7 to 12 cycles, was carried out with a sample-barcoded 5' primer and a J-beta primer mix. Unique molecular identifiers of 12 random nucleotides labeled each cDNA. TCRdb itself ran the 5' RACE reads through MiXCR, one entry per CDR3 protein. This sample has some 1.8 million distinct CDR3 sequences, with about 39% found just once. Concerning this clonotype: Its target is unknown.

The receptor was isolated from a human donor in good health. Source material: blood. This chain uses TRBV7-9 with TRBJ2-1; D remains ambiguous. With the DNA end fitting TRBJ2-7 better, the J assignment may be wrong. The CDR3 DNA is TGTGCCAGCAGCTTCCATAACAATGAGCAGTACTTC. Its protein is CASSFHNNEQYF.